Included here is one T cell receptor beta chain sequence, with context. The antigen remains undetermined. This sample was included in a study of T cells in Graves' hyperthyroidism and ophthalmopathy. Regarding the study as a whole: Ophthalmopathy, as predicted by the model, came a median 6.5 months after the prediction.

RNA transcripts served as the template for amplifying TCR beta CDR3 regions. HTBI primers were employed in a first-round RT-PCR of the TCR CDR3. TCRdb independently ran MiXCR on the multiplex PCR reads; one entry per CDR3 protein. The top ten clones hold 20% to 30% of a sample with roughly 300,000 distinct CDR3 sequences, less than 30% of them seen once. Used for diagnoses were clinical symptoms, serum thyroxine and TRAb, thyroid ultrasound and orbital computed tomography. Trimming stripped 3 bases from V and 11 bases from J, with 13 bases between. This CDR3 region has 12 residues. The chain employs TRBV12-3 or TRBV12-4 and TRBJ1-1; D is unclear. The sample comprised blood. The clonotype originates from a middle-aged man with Graves' hyperthyroidism that later progressed to Graves' ophthalmopathy. CDR3: CASSFSSSRAFF. CDR3 DNA sequence: TGTGCCAGCAGTTTTTCCAGCTCGAGGGCTTTCTTT.